What follows are 20 T cell receptor beta chains derived from one specimen sequenced in a study of cytomegalovirus exposure and HLA in healthy donors. Vbeta (60) and Jbeta (13) primers were used in the PCR. Using immunoSEQ multiplex PCR, the repertoire was profiled, and TCRdb retains in-frame clones only, with some absent. Of under 150,000 clones in the sample, 79% were seen once. The sequenced material came from PBMCs. The receptors shown here come from a young man in good health and CMV-seronegative.

V is TRBV29-1 and J is TRBJ2-5, with unresolved D. The V gene's germline CDR1 is SQVTM and CDR2 ANQGSEA. This CDR3 comprises 13 residues. Trimming stripped 1 base from V and 4 bases from J, with 10 bases between. CDR3 loop: CSVEVRVGETQYF. The CDR3 nucleotides are TGCAGCGTTGAAGTGCGTGTCGGAGAGACCCAGTACTTC.

Remarks on this clone: Because it lacks the conserved phenylalanine or tryptophan at the end, this CDR3 is likely a read error. Because the CDR3's place on the DNA is in doubt, the DNA is left out and the CDR3 is given as listed by TCRdb. This chain joins TRBV5-8 and TRBJ1-2; the table assigns TRBD1, which was not confirmed against the DNA. The germline V gene encodes CDR1 SGHTS and CDR2 YDEGEE. Inclusive of both ends, the CDR3 amounts to 11 amino acids. The CDR3 sequence is CASSLGTGPSV.

This clone has only a few counts. The V and J genes are TRBV5-1 and TRBJ1-6; D not certain. With 0 bases removed from V and 7 bases from J, the gap between germline ends came to 5 bases. The CDR3 spans 13 residues. Germline values: CDR1 SGHRS, CDR2 YFSETQ. The DNA for the CDR3 is TGCGCCAGCAGCTTGGATTTAAATTCACCCCTCCACTTT. Protein product: CASSLDLNSPLHF.

The chain combines TRBV7-2 with TRBJ1-2; D may be TRBD1 (5 bases). The CDR3 covers 16 residues. The V gene lost 5 bases and the J gene lost 4 bases, with 20 bases spanning the gap. Germline assignment: CDR1 SGHTA and CDR2 FQGNSA. The CDR3 here is CASSLRGREVVYGYTF. The CDR3 nucleotides are TGTGCCAGCAGCCTGCGAGGCAGGGAAGTTGTCTATGGCTACACCTTC.

The chain uses TRBV4-3 and TRBJ1-1; 7 bases are shared with TRBD1. With V trimmed by 3 bases and J by 7 bases, 2 bases remained unmatched. Germline V lookup: CDR1 LGHNA, CDR2 YSLEER. CDR3 size: 12 residues. For the CDR3, the DNA is TGCGCCAGCAGCCAGGGACAGTATGAAGCTTTCTTT. This codes for CASSQGQYEAFF.

This sequence joins TRBV6-5 and TRBJ2-7; 9 bases align to TRBD1. J lost 5 bases, V lost 7 bases, and 9 bases had no gene match. This CDR3 spans 14 amino acids. Germline CDR1 and CDR2: MNHEY and SVGAGI. CDR3 DNA: TGTGCCAGCATAACCCGACAGGGGGGCCACGAGCAGTACTTC. Translation gives CASITRQGGHEQYF.

The rearrangement uses TRBV7-3 and TRBJ2-3; TRBD1 matches at 12 bases. This CDR3 is built from 17 residues. J lost 3 bases, V lost 4 bases, and 8 bases had no gene match. The germline CDR1 and CDR2 sequences are SGHTA and FQGTGA. The CDR3, as DNA: TGTGCCAGCAGCTCCAGGGGGACAGGGGGCGAGACAGATACGCAGTATTTT. Its protein product is CASSSRGTGGETDTQYF.

This chain uses TRBV6-1 with TRBJ2-3, with D possibly being TRBD2 (6 bases). V was pared by 2 bases and J by 1 base, with 16 bases between. The V gene's germline CDR1 is MNHNS and CDR2 SASEGT. The CDR3 is 17 residues long. The chain's CDR3 is CASSESLGRTGTDTQYF. The DNA for the CDR3 is TGTGCCAGCAGTGAAAGTTTAGGGAGGACGGGCACAGATACGCAGTATTTT.

This chain uses TRBV9 with TRBJ2-1; D might be TRBD1 (5 bases). Looked up from germline, CDR1 is SGDLS and CDR2 is YYNGEE. This CDR3 comprises 16 residues. Trimming took off 0 bases at V and 6 bases at J, with 16 bases between the two ends. The chain's CDR3 is CASSVDAGSGSNEQFF. For the CDR3, the DNA is TGTGCCAGCAGCGTAGACGCAGGGTCGGGTTCCAATGAGCAGTTCTTC.

This sequence joins TRBV30 and TRBJ1-2, with TRBD1 identical over 10 bases. This CDR3 contains 15 residues. Losses at the gene ends were 0 bases for V and 4 bases for J; bases not matched to a gene: 5. Germline V lookup: CDR1 GTSNPN, CDR2 SVGIG (reference sequence). The CDR3 DNA reads as TGTGCCTGGAGTGTACAGACAGGGGGCGTCTATGGCTACACCTTC. The encoded protein is CAWSVQTGGVYGYTF.

This chain joins TRBV6-6 and TRBJ2-5, with D perhaps matching TRBD2 (6 bases). Looked up from germline, CDR1 is MNHNY and CDR2 is SVGAGI (reference sequence). Trimming removed 5 bases at V and 0 bases at J, with 10 bases between. The CDR3 extends over 14 amino acids. This CDR3 is CASSRRGYQETQYF. The CDR3 DNA sequence: TGTGCCAGCAGTCGACGGGGGTACCAAGAGACCCAGTACTTC.

Comments on this clone: This specimen includes other DNA sequences encoding the same CDR3. The genes are TRBV5-1 and TRBJ1-5; TRBD1 matches at 8 bases. CDR1 and CDR2 from the germline V gene are SGHRS and YFSETQ. The CDR3 spans 16 residues. Trimming took 0 bases from V and 0 from J; bases not matched to a gene: 2. The CDR3 coding sequence is TGCGCCAGCAGCTTGGGACAGGGGAATAGCAATCAGCCCCAGCATTTT. Encoded protein: CASSLGQGNSNQPQHF.

The gene calls are TRBV30 and TRBJ1-6; TRBD1 agrees at 9 bases. CDR1 GTSNPN and CDR2 SVGIG come from the germline V gene (reference sequence). The CDR3 length is 14 residues. V gave up 8 bases and J gave up 9 bases; unmatched junction bases: 11. DNA for the CDR3: TGTGCCGCCTATTCCCGGGACAGGGTTTCACCCCTCCACTTT. Residues: CAAYSRDRVSPLHF.

This chain uses TRBV6-4 with TRBJ1-2; 8 bases match TRBD1. CDR3 length equals 13 residues. The germline CDR1 and CDR2 sequences are MRHNA and SNTAGT. V was pared by 6 bases and J by 4 bases, with 4 bases of the junction left unmatched. The CDR3 DNA follows: TGTGCCAGCAGCCTACAGGGGGGCTATGGCTACACCTTC. Encoded protein: CASSLQGGYGYTF.

The genes are TRBV5-4 and TRBJ1-1, with a tentative D call TRBD1 (5 bases). The CDR3 extends over 15 amino acids. The germline V gene has CDR1 SGHNT and CDR2 YYREEE (reference sequence). Trimming shortened V by 0 bases and J by 3 bases, and 12 bases separated the two germline ends. CDR3 coding DNA: TGTGCCAGCAGCTTGGCCTCGGCAGGGCACACTGAAGCTTTCTTT. Translated: CASSLASAGHTEAFF.

In its sample, this clone was seen a few times. The CDR3 DNA follows: TGTGCCAGCAGTTTGAGGGGATCCGTGAACACTGAAGCTTTCTTT. Amino acids: CASSLRGSVNTEAFF. V gene TRBV5-6 combines with J gene TRBJ1-1; D might be TRBD1 (5 bases). The germline gives CDR1 SGHDT, CDR2 YYEEEE. The ends were cut back, 5 bases at V and 0 bases at J, with 14 bases in the middle. The CDR3 loop spans 15 amino acids.

CDR3 in amino acids: CASSLVISGSPLHF. The CDR3 DNA reads as TGTGCCAGCAGCTTGGTGATTAGTGGTTCACCCCTCCACTTT. The chain carries TRBV5-6 and TRBJ1-6; no clear D. Trimming took off 0 bases at V and 9 bases at J, with 10 bases between the two ends. Per germline, CDR1 SGHDT and CDR2 YYEEEE. This CDR3 comprises 14 residues.

The chain couples TRBV19 to TRBJ2-7, with D possibly TRBD2 on 5 matching bases. The CDR3 loop spans 13 amino acids. CDR1 is LNHDA, CDR2 SQIVND, per germline (reference sequence). Trimming took 0 bases from V and 4 from J, leaving 7 bases between them. CDR3 in amino acids: CASSIDGGYEQYF. The CDR3 nucleotides are TGTGCCAGTAGTATAGATGGCGGGTACGAGCAGTACTTC.

DNA of the CDR3: TGTGCTAGTGGTCGGAGGGAGGCTGGAAACACCATATATTTT. It is translated as CASGRREAGNTIYF. The chain uses TRBV12-5 and TRBJ1-3; D remains ambiguous. Germline CDR1 and CDR2: LGHNT and FRNRAP. Trimming left V 5 bases short and J 2 bases short, with 10 bases between. The CDR3 covers 14 residues.

This clone was picked up one time. The gene calls are TRBV7-9 and TRBJ1-1; 7 positions match TRBD1. J gave up 4 bases and V 6 bases, and 5 bases lay outside the gene matches. CDR1 SEHNR and CDR2 FQNEAQ come from the germline V gene (reference sequence). CDR3 length: 13 amino acids. The DNA of the CDR3 is TGTGCCAGCAGTCTCCAGGGGGGCACTGAAGCTTTCTTT. This codes for CASSLQGGTEAFF. Supplemented by reference TRBV7-9 and TRBJ1-1, the full variable domain reads DTGVSQNPRHKITKRGQNVTFRCDPISEHNRLYWYRQTLGQGPEFLTYFQNEAQLEKSRLLSDRFSAERPKGSFSTLEIQRTEQGDSAMYLCASSLQGGTEAFFGQGTRLTVV.